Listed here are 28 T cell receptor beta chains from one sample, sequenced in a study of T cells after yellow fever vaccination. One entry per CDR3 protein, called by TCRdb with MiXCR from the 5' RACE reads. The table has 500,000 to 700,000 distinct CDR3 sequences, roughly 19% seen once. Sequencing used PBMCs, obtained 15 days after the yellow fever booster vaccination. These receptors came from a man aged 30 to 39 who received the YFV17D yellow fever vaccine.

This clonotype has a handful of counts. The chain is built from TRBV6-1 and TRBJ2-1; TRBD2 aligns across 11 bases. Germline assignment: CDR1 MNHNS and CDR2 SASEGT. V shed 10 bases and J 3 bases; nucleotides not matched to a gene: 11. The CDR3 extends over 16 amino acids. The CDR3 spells CATKKAGTSGYNEQFF. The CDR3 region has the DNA TGTGCCACTAAAAAAGCCGGGACTAGCGGCTACAATGAGCAGTTCTTC.

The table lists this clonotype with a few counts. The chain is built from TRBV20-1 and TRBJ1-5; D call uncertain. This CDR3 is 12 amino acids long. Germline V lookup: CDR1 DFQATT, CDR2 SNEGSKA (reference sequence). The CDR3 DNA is TGCACCGCTAGCGCGGGGAATCAGCCCCAGCATTTT. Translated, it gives CTASAGNQPQHF.

As DNA, the CDR3 is TGCAGTGCTAGTCGGTCTACAGCGGGAGGAAACATTCAGTACTTC. Encoded protein: CSASRSTAGGNIQYF. The chain is built from TRBV20-1 and TRBJ2-4, with TRBD2 matching 9 bases. Per the germline V gene, CDR1 is DFQATT and CDR2 is SNEGSKA (reference sequence). The V and J ends lost 3 bases and 6 bases, in that order; junction bases with no gene match: 9. The CDR3 has 15 amino acids.

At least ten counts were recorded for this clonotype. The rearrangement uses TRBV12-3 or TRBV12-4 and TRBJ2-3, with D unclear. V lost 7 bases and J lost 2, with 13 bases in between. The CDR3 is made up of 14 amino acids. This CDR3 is CASKTHHNTDTQYF. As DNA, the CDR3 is TGTGCCAGCAAAACGCATCACAACACAGATACGCAGTATTTT.

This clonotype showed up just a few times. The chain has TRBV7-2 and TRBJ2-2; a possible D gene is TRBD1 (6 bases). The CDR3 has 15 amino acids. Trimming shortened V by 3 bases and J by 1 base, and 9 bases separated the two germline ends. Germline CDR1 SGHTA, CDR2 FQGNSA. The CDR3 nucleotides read TGTGCCAGCAGCTTTCAGACAGGGAACACCGGGGAGCTGTTTTTT. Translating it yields CASSFQTGNTGELFF.

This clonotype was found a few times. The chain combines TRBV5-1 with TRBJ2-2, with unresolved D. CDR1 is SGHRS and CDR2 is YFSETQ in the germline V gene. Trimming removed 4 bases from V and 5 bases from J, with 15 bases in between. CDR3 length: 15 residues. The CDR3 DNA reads TGCGCCAGCAGCCACTTTAGGGATTTGACCGGGGAGCTGTTTTTT. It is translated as CASSHFRDLTGELFF.

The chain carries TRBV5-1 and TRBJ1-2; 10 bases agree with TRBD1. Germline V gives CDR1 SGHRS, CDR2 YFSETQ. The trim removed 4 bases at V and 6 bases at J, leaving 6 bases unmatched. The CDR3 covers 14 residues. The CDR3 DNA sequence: TGCGCCAGCAGCGCAGGGACAGGGGTGAATGGCTACACCTTC. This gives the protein CASSAGTGVNGYTF.

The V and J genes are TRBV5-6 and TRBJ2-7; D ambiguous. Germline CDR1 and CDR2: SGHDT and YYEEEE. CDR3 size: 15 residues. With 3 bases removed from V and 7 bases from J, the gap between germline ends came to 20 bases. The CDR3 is CASSSSGSHGPEQYF. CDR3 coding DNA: TGTGCCAGCAGCTCTTCCGGGTCCCATGGACCGGAGCAGTACTTC. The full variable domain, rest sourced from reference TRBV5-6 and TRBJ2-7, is DAGVTQSPTHLIKTRGQQVTLRCSPKSGHDTVSWYQQALGQGPQFIFQYYEEEERQRGNFPDRFSGHQFPNYSSELNVNALLLGDSALYLCASSSSGSHGPEQYFGPGTRLTVT.

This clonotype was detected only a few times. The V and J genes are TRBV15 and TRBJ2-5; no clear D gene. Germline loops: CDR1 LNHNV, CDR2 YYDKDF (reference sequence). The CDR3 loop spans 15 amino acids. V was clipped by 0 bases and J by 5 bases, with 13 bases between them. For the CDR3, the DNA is TGTGCCACCAGCAGAGATCCGAACGGGCGGGAGACCCAGTACTTC. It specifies CATSRDPNGRETQYF. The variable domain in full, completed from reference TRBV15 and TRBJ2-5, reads DAMVIQNPRYQVTQFGKPVTLSCSQTLNHNVMYWYQQKSSQAPKLLFHYYDKDFNNEADTPDNFQSRRPNTSFCFLDIRSPGLGDTAMYLCATSRDPNGRETQYFGPGTRLLVL.

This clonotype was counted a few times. CDR3 sequence reads: CSASGQNQETQYF. The CDR3 DNA is TGCAGTGCAAGCGGGCAGAACCAAGAGACCCAGTACTTC. The V and J genes are TRBV20-1 and TRBJ2-5, with D tentatively TRBD2 (6 bases). Germline CDR1 is DFQATT and CDR2 is SNEGSKA (reference sequence). Trimming removed 6 bases at V and 0 bases at J, with 11 bases between. The CDR3 contains 13 residues.

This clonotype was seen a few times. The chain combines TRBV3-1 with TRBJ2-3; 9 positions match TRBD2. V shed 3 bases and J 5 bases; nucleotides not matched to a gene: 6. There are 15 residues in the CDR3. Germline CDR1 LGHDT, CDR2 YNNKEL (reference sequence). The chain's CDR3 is CASSHSGSAGDTQYF. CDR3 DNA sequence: TGTGCCAGCAGCCATAGCGGGAGCGCCGGAGATACGCAGTATTTT.

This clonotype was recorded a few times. The CDR3 nucleotides are TGTGCCAGCAGTTACCCTAGTGACGGGGTAGCCGGGGAGCTGTTTTTT. Its protein is CASSYPSDGVAGELFF. V usage is TRBV6-7 and J usage is TRBJ2-2, with D possibly matching TRBD2 (5 bases). TRBV6-7 carries the ORF label, with uncertain function. V lost 2 bases and J lost 6, with 16 bases in between. CDR3 length: 16 residues.

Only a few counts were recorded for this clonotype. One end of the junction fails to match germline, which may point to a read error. CDR3 in DNA: TGCAGTGTTAGAGCAGGGGGAGAGACCCAGTACTTC. It codes for CSVRAGGETQYF. The genes are TRBV20-1 and TRBJ2-5; 7 nucleotides match TRBD1. Germline CDR1 DFQATT, CDR2 SNEGSKA (reference sequence). The CDR3 totals 12 residues.

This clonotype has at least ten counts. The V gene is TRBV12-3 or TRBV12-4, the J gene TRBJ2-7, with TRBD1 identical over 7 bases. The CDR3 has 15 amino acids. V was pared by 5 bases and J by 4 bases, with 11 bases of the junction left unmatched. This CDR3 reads CASSAEDRIRYEQYF. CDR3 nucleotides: TGTGCCAGCAGTGCCGAGGACAGGATTAGGTACGAGCAGTACTTC.

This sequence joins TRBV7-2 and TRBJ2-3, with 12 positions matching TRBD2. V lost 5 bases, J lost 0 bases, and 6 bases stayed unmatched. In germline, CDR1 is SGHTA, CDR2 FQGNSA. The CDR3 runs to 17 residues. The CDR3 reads CASSPRTSGTSTDTQYF. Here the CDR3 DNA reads TGTGCCAGCAGCCCTCGGACTAGCGGGACTAGCACAGATACGCAGTATTTT.

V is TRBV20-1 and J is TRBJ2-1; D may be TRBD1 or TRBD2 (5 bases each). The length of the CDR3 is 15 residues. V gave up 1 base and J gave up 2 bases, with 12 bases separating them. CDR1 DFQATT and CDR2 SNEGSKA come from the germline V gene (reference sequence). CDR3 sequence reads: CSARVPGTAYNEQFF. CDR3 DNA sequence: TGCAGTGCTAGAGTTCCCGGGACGGCCTACAATGAGCAGTTCTTC.

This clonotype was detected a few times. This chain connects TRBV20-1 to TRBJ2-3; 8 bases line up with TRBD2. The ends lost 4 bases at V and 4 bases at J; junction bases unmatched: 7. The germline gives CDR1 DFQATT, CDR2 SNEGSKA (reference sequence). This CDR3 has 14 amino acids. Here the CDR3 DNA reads TGCAGTGCTAAGGGACTAGAACTGCCAGATACGCAGTATTTT. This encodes CSAKGLELPDTQYF.

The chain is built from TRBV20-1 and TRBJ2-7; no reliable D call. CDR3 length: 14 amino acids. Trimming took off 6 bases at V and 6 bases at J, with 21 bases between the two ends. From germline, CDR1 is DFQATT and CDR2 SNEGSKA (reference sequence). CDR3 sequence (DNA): TGCAGTGCCCCTCTCGGCCAACCCCCAGGCGAGCAGTACTTC. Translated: CSAPLGQPPGEQYF.

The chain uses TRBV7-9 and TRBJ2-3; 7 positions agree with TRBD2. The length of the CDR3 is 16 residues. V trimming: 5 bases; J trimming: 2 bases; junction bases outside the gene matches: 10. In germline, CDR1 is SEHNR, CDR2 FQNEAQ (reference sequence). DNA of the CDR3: TGTGCCAGCAGCCCCCCTACTGGGAGGGCCACAGATACGCAGTATTTT. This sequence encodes CASSPPTGRATDTQYF.

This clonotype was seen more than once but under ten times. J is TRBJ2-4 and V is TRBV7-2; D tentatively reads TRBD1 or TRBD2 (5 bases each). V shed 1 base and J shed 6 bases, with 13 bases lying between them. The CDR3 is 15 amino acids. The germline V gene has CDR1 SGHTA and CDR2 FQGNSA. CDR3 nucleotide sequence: TGTGCCAGCAGCTTAGGGGGACGAGAGACAAACATTCAGTACTTC. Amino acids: CASSLGGRETNIQYF.

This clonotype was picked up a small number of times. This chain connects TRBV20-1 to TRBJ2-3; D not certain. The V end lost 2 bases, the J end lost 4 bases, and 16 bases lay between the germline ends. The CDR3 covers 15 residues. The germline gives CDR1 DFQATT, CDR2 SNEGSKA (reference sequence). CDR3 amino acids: CSARNPIGLSDTQYF. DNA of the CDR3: TGCAGTGCTAGAAATCCCATCGGTCTGTCAGATACGCAGTATTTT.

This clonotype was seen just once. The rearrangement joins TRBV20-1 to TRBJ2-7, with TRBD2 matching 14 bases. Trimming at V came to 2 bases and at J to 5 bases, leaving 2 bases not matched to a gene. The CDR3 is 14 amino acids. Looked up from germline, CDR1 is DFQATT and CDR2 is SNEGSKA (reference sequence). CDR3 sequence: CSARPGLAGDEQYF. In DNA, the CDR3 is TGCAGTGCTAGACCGGGACTAGCGGGAGACGAGCAGTACTTC.

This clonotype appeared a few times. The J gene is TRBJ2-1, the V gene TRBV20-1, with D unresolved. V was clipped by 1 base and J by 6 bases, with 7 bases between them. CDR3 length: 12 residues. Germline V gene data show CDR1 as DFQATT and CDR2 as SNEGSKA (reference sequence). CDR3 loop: CSARGVPNEQFF. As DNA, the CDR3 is TGCAGTGCTAGAGGAGTCCCCAATGAGCAGTTCTTC.

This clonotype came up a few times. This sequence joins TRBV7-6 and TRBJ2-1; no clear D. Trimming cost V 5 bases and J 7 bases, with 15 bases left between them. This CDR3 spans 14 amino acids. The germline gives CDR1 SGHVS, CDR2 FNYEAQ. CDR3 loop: CASSQPGRRNEQFF. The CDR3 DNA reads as TGTGCCAGCAGCCAACCCGGGCGCAGGAATGAGCAGTTCTTC.

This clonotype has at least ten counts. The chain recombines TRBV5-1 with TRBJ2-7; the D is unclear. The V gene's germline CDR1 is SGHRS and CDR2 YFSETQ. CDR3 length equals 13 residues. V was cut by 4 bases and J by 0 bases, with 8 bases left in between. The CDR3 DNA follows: TGCGCCAGCAGCGCGGAGAACTCCTACGAGCAGTACTTC. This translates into CASSAENSYEQYF.

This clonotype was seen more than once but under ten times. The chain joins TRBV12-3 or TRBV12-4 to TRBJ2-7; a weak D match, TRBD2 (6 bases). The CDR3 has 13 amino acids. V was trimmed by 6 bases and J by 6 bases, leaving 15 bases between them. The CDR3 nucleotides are TGTGCCAGCAGCAAGGTGGGGGGTTTCGAGCAGTACTTC. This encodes CASSKVGGFEQYF.

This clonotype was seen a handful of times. The CDR3 DNA reads TGCGCCAGCAGCTGGGACAGGGTTTCTGGCTACACCTTC. It is translated as CASSWDRVSGYTF. The chain is built from TRBV5-1 and TRBJ1-2; 9 bases line up with TRBD1. CDR1 and CDR2 (germline): SGHRS, YFSETQ. V shed 3 bases and J 7 bases; nucleotides not matched to a gene: 4. The CDR3 is 13 amino acids.

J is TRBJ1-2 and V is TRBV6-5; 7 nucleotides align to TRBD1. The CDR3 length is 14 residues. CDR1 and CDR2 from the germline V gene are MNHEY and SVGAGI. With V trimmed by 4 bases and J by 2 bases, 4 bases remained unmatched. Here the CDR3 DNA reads TGTGCCAGCAGTTCGGGGGGACAGAACTATGGCTACACCTTC. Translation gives CASSSGGQNYGYTF.